The 2 T cell receptor beta chains in this list originate from one sample, sequenced in a study of blood T cell repertoires in COVID-19. Assay: immunoSEQ multiplex PCR; the TCRdb copy retains only in-frame clones and omits some. The sample lists around 300,000 clones, approximately 90% occurring once. Input material: peripheral blood. Receptors originate from a woman under 40 with COVID-19, enrolled during active disease.

This clone was counted a few times. The chain combines TRBV2 with TRBJ2-7, with 7 bases lining up with TRBD2. Germline CDR1 SNHLY, CDR2 FYNNEI. There are 13 residues in the CDR3. The ends lost 6 bases at V and 6 bases at J; junction bases unmatched: 8. The CDR3 DNA follows: TGTGCCAGCAGCGTACCGGGGGGATCCGAGCAGTACTTC. This sequence encodes CASSVPGGSEQYF.

The chain links TRBV6-5 to TRBJ1-1; D remains ambiguous. Trimming removed 8 bases from V and 5 bases from J, with 12 bases in between. The CDR3 contains 12 residues. Germline CDR1 MNHEY, CDR2 SVGAGI. The CDR3 DNA follows: TGTGCCAGCTTTCGGAGAAGGACTGAAGCTTTCTTT. This gives the protein CASFRRRTEAFF.